This T cell receptor beta chain was sequenced for a study of follicular helper T cells after annual influenza vaccination. Study details: Days 0, 7 and 28 post-vaccination were the blood draw times. Across the 2013-2014, 2014-2015 and 2015-2016 vaccination seasons, some subjects were resampled.

Measured with immunoSEQ multiplex PCR; TCRdb has only the in-frame clones, and not every one. Altogether roughly 15,000 clones are present, approximately 80% being singletons, with the ten largest covering 0.4% to 0.55%. Points from the study as a whole: Day 7 ICOS+CD38+ clones were most often found later in ICOS-CD38- cTfh cells.

Regarding this clone: Its antigen is not known.

V shed 4 bases and J 7 bases; nucleotides not matched to a gene: 4. Germline values: CDR1 SGHTA, CDR2 FQGTGA. The CDR3 runs to 14 residues. Time point described: 2015-2016 season, pre-vaccination. Per time point, roughly 40-110 mL of blood was sampled. The TCR was taken from an adult who received the influenza vaccine. The chain couples TRBV7-3 to TRBJ1-6, with 7 bases matching TRBD1. Material: CXCR5- memory CD4+ T cells sorted from blood, obtained on the day of influenza vaccination. DNA for the CDR3: TGTGCCAGCAGCTCAGGGACAGACAATTCACCCCTCCACTTT. Its protein product is CASSSGTDNSPLHF.